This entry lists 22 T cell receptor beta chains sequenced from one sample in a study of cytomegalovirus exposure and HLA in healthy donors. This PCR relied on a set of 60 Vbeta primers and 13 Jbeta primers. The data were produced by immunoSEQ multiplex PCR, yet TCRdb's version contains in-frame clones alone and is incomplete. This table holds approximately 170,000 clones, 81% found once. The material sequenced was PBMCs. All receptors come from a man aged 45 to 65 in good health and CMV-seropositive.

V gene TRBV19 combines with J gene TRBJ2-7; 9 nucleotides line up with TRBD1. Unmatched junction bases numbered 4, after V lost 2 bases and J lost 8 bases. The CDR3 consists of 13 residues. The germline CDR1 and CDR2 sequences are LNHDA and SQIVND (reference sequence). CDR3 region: CASSIIHRGQQYF. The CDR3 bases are TGTGCCAGTAGTATAATACACAGGGGGCAGCAGTACTTC.

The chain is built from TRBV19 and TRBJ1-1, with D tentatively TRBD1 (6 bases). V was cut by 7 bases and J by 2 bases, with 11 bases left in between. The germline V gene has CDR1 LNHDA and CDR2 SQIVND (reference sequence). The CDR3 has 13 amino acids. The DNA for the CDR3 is TGTGCCAGTACCCTACAGGGAAACACTGAAGCTTTCTTT. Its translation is CASTLQGNTEAFF. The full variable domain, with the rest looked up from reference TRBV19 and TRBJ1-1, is DGGITQSPKYLFRKEGQNVTLSCEQNLNHDAMYWYRQDPGQGLRLIYYSQIVNDFQKGDIAEGYSVSREKKESFPLTVTSAQKNPTAFYLCASTLQGNTEAFFGQGTRLTVV.

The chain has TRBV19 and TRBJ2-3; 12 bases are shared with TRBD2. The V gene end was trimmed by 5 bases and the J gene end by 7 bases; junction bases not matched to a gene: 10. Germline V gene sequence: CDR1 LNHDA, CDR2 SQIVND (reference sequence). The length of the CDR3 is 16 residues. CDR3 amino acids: CASSPLTSGSLYTQYF. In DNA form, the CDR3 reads TGTGCCAGTAGTCCACTGACTAGCGGGAGCTTATATACGCAGTATTTT.

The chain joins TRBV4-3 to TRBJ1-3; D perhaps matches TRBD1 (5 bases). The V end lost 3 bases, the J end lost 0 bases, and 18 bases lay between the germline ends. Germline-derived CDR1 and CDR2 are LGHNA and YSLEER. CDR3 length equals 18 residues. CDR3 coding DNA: TGCGCCAGCAGCCATTTCAGGACACGTGGGCCCTCTGGAAACACCATATATTTT. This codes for CASSHFRTRGPSGNTIYF.

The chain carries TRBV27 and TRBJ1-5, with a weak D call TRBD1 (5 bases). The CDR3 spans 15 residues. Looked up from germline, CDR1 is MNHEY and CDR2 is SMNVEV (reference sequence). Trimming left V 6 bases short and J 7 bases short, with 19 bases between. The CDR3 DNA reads TGTGCCAGCAGCGCCCGGGGGGGACGTGAACAGCCCCAGCATTTT. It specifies CASSARGGREQPQHF.

The CDR3 is CASSPNRGKGEKLFF. The CDR3 DNA reads as TGTGCCAGCAGTCCTAACAGGGGCAAAGGCGAAAAACTGTTTTTT. The chain has TRBV28 and TRBJ1-4; 7 bases are a match to TRBD1. V lost 5 bases to trimming and J lost 8 bases; unmatched junction nucleotides: 11. This CDR3 region has 15 residues. In germline, CDR1 is MDHEN, CDR2 SYDVKM.

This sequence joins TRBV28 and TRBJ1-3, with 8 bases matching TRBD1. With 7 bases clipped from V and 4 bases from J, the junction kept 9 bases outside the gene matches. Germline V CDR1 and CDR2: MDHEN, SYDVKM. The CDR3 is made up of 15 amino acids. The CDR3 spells CASIPGGLLGNTIYF. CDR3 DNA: TGTGCCAGCATCCCAGGGGGCTTGTTAGGAAACACCATATATTTT.

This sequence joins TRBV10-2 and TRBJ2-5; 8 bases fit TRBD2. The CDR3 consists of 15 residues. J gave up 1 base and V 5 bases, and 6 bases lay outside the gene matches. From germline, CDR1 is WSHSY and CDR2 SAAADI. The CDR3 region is CASSLGLAPQETQYF. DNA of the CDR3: TGCGCCAGCAGTCTTGGACTAGCCCCCCAAGAGACCCAGTACTTC.

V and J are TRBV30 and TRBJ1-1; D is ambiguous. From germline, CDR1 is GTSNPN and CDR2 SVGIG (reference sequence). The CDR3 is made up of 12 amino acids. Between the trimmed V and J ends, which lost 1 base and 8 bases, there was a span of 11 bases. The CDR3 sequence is CAWSASSREAFF. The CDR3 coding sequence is TGTGCCTGGAGTGCCTCCTCTAGGGAAGCTTTCTTT.

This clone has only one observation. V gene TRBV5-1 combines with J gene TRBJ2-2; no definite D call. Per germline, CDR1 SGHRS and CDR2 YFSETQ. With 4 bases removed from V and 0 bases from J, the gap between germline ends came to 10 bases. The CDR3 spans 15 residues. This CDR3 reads CASSPPLANTGELFF. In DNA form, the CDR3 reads TGCGCCAGCAGCCCCCCCCTTGCGAACACCGGGGAGCTGTTTTTT.

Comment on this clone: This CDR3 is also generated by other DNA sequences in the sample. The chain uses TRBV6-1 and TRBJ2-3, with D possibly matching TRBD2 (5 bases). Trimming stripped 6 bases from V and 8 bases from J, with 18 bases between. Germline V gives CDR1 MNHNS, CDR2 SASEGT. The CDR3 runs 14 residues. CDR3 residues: CASSLDATAGTQYF. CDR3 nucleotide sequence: TGTGCCAGCAGCCTTGACGCGACCGCGGGTACGCAGTATTTT.

This CDR3 reads CASSLGSTADTQYF. Here the CDR3 DNA reads TGTGCCAGCAGCTTAGGTTCCACGGCAGATACGCAGTATTTT. This sequence joins TRBV11-3 and TRBJ2-3; D not certain. CDR3 size: 14 residues. CDR1 is SGHNT, CDR2 YENEEA, per germline. V gave up 1 base and J gave up 4 bases, with 9 bases separating them.

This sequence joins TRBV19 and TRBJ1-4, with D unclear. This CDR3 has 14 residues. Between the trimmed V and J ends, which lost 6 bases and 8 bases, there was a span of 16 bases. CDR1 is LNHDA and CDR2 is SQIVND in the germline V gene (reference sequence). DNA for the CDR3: TGTGCCAGTAGCTTGAGGGATGGAGGCGAAAAACTGTTTTTT. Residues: CASSLRDGGEKLFF.

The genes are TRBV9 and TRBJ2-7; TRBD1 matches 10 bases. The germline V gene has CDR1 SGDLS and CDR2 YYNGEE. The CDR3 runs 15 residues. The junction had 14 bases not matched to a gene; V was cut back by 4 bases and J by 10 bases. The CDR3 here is CASSPRDRGSPEQYF. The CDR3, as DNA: TGTGCCAGCAGCCCTCGGGACAGGGGCTCTCCGGAACAGTACTTC. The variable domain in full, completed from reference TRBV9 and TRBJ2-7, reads DSGVTQTPKHLITATGQRVTLRCSPRSGDLSVYWYQQSLDQGLQFLIQYYNGEERAKGNILERFSAQQFPDLHSELNLSSLELGDSALYFCASSPRDRGSPEQYFGPGTRLTVT.

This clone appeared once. CDR3 region: CASKRTENSPLHF. Here the CDR3 DNA reads TGTGCCAGCAAAAGGACAGAAAATTCACCCCTCCACTTT. J is TRBJ1-6 and V is TRBV6-5; D may be TRBD1 (6 bases). Trimming removed 7 bases at V and 7 bases at J, with 11 bases between. Germline V gene sequence: CDR1 MNHEY, CDR2 SVGAGI. The CDR3 is 13 amino acids.

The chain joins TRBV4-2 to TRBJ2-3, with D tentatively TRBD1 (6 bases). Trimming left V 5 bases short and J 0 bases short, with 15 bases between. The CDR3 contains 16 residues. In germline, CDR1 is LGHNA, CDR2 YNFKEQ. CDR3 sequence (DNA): TGTGCCAGCAGCTCGTTTTTTGGACAGAGCACAGATACGCAGTATTTT. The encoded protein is CASSSFFGQSTDTQYF.

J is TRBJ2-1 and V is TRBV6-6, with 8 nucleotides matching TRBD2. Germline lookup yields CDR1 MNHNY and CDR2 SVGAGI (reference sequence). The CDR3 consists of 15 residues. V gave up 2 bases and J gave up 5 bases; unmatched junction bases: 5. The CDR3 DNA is TGTGCCAGCAGTTACCTGCGGGGGGCTGACAATGAGCAGTTCTTC. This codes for CASSYLRGADNEQFF.

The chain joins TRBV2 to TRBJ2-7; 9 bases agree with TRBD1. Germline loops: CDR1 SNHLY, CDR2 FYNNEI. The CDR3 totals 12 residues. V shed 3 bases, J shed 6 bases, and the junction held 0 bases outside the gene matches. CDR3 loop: CASSETGGEQYF. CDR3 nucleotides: TGTGCCAGCAGTGAGACAGGGGGCGAGCAGTACTTC.

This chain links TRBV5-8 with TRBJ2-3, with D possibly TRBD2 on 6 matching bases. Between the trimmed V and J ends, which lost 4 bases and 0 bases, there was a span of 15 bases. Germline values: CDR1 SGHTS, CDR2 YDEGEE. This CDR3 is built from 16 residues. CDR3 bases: TGTGCCAGCAGCATACCAGGGACTTGGAGCACAGATACGCAGTATTTT. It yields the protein CASSIPGTWSTDTQYF.

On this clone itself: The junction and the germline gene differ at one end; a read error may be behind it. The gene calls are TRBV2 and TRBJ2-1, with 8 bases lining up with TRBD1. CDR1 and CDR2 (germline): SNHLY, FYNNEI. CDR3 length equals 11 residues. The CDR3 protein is CASGGGTGGIF. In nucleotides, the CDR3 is TGTGCCAGCGGGGGTGGGACAGGCGGGATCTTC.

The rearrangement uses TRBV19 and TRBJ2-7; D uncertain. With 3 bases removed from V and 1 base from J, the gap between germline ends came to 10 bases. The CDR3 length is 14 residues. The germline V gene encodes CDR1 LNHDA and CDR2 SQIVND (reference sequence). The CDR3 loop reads CASSILGRSYEQYF. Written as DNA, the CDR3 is TGTGCCAGTAGTATCTTAGGCAGGTCCTACGAGCAGTACTTC.

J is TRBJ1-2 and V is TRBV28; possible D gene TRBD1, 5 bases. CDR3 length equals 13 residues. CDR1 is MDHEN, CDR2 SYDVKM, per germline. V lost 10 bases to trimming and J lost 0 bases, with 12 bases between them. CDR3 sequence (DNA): TGTGCCACCTTCAGGGCAGCTAACTATGGCTACACCTTC. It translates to CATFRAANYGYTF.